The entry below gives a single T cell receptor (beta chain) sequence along with its context. Its target is unknown. Primers included in the PCR were 60 Vbeta and 13 Jbeta primers. TCRdb's table, derived via immunoSEQ multiplex PCR, lists solely in-frame clones and lacks some. The sample has 100,000 to 150,000 clones; more than 65% are singletons. These data originate in a study of cytomegalovirus exposure and HLA in healthy donors. Across the study: A preliminary data release comprised tens of millions of unique TCRs obtained from HLA-typed donors. Study-wide results and limits: In a later analysis, at a false discovery rate of 0.05, approximately 15,000 TCR beta sequences matched HLA alleles. CMV serostatus stood as the only immune exposure information on hand.

Trimming removed 4 bases from V and 3 bases from J; junction bases left unmatched: 6. From germline, CDR1 is SGDLS and CDR2 YYNGEE. The CDR3 loop spans 15 amino acids. The receptor comes from a woman in her forties in good health and CMV-seropositive. Sequencing input: PBMCs. The rearrangement uses TRBV9 and TRBJ1-1; 10 nucleotides agree with TRBD1. The CDR3 protein is CASSHSGQGDTEAFF. The CDR3 nucleotides read TGTGCCAGCAGCCACAGTGGACAGGGGGACACTGAAGCTTTCTTT.